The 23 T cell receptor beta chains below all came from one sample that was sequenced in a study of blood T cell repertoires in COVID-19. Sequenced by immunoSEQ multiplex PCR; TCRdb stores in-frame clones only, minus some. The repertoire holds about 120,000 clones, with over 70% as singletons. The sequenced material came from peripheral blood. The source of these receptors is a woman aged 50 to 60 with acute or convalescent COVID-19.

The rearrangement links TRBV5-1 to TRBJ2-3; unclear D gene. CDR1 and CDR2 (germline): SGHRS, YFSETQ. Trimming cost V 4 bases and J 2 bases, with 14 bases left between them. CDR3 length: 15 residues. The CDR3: CASSLLGGSTDTQYF. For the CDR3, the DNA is TGCGCCAGCAGCCTACTTGGCGGTTCCACAGATACGCAGTATTTT.

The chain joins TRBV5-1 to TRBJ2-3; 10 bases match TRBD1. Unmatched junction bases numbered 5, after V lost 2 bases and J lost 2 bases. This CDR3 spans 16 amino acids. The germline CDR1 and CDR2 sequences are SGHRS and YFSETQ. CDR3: CASSFLGTGDTDTQYF. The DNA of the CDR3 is TGCGCCAGCAGCTTCCTTGGGACAGGGGACACAGATACGCAGTATTTT.

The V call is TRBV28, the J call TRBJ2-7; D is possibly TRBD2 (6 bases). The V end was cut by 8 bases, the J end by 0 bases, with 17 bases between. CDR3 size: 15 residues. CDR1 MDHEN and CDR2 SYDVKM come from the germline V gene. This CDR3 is CASRPGAGDSYEQYF. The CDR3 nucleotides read TGTGCCAGCCGCCCGGGAGCCGGGGACTCCTACGAGCAGTACTTC. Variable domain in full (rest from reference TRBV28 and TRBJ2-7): DVKVTQSSRYLVKRTGEKVFLECVQDMDHENMFWYRQDPGLGLRLIYFSYDVKMKEKGDIPEGYSVSREKKERFSLILESASTNQTSMYLCASRPGAGDSYEQYFGPGTRLTVT.

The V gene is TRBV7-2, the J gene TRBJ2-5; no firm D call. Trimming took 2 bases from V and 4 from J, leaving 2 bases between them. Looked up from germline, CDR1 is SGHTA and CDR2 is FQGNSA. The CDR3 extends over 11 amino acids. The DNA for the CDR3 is TGTGCCAGCAGCTTACTAGAGACCCAGTACTTC. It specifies CASSLLETQYF.

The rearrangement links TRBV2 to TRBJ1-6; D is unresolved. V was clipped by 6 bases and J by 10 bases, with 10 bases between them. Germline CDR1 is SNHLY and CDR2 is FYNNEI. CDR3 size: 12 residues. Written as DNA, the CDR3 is TGTGCCAGCAGGGAAATTATCTCACCCCTCCACTTT. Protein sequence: CASREIISPLHF.

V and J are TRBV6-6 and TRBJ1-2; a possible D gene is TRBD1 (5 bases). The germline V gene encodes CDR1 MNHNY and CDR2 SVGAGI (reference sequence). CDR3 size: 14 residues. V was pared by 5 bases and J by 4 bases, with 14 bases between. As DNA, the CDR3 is TGTGCCAGCAGTCCACTCCGGGACTCCTATGGCTACACCTTC. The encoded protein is CASSPLRDSYGYTF.

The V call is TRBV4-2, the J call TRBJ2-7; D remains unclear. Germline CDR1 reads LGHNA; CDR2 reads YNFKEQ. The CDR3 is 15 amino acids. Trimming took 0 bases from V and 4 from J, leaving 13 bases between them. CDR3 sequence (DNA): TGTGCCAGCAGCCAAGATCCAGGAAGGCTATACGAGCAGTACTTC. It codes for CASSQDPGRLYEQYF.

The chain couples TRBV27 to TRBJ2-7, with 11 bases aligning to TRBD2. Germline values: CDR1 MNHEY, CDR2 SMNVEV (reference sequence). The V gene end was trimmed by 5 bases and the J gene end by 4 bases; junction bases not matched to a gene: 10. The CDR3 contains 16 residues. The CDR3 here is CASSPPWGTSGYEQYF. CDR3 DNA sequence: TGTGCCAGCAGTCCTCCGTGGGGGACTAGCGGATACGAGCAGTACTTC.

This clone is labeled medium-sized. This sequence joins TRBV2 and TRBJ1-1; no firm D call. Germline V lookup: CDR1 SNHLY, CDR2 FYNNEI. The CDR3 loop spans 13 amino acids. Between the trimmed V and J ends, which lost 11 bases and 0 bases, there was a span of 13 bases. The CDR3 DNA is TGTGCCGGAGCCCGTCAGATGAACACTGAAGCTTTCTTT. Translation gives CAGARQMNTEAFF.

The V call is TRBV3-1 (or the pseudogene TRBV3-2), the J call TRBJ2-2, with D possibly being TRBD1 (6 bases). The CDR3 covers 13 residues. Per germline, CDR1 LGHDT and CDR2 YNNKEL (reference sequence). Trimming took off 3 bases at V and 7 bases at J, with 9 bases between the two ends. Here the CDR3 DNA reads TGTGCCAGCAGCCATCAGGGGATCGGGGAGCTGTTTTTT. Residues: CASSHQGIGELFF.

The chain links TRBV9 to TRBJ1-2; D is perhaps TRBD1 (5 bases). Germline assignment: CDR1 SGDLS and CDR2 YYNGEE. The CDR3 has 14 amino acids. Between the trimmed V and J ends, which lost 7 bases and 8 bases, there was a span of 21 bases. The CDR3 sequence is CASGASSNLRGYTF. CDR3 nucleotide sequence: TGTGCCAGCGGGGCGTCGTCGAATCTCAGAGGCTACACCTTC.

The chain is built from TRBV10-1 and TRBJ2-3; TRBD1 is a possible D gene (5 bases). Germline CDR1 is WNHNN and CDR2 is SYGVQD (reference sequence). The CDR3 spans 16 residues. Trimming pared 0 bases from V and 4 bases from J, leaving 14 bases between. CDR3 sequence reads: CASSESRGLLADTQYF. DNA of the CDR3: TGCGCCAGCAGTGAGTCAAGGGGTCTTCTCGCAGATACGCAGTATTTT.

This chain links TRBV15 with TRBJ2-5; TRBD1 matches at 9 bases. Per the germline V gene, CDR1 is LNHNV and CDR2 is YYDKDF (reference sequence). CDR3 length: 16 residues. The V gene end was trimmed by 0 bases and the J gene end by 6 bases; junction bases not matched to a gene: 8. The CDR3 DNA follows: TGTGCCACCAGCAGAGATAAGACAGGGGGAGGACAGACCCAGTACTTC. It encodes CATSRDKTGGGQTQYF. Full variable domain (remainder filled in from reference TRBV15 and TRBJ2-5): DAMVIQNPRYQVTQFGKPVTLSCSQTLNHNVMYWYQQKSSQAPKLLFHYYDKDFNNEADTPDNFQSRRPNTSFCFLDIRSPGLGDTAMYLCATSRDKTGGGQTQYFGPGTRLLVL.

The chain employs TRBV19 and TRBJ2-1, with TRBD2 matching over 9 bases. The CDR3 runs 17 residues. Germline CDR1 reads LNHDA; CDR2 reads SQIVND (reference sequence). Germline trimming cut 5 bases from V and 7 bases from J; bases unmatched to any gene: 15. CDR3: CASSPTIRSGSKNEQFF. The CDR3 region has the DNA TGTGCCAGTAGTCCCACTATTCGTAGCGGGAGTAAAAATGAGCAGTTCTTC.

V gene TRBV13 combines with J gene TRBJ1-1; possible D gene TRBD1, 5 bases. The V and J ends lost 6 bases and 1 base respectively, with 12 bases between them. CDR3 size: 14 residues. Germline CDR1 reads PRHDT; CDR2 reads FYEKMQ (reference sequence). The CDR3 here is CASRFRGRNTEAFF. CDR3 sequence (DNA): TGTGCCAGCAGATTCCGGGGGAGGAACACTGAAGCTTTCTTT.

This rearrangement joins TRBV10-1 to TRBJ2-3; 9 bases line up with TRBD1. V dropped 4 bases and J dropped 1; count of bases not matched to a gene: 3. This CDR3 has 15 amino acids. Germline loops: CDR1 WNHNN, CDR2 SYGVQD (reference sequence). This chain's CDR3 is CASSARDRGTDTQYF. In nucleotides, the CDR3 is TGCGCCAGCAGTGCCCGGGACAGGGGCACAGATACGCAGTATTTT.

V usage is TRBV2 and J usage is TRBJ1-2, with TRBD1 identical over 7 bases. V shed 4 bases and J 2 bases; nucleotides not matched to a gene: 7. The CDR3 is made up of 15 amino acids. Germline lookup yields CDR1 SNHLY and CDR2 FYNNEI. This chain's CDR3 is CASSGGTAENYGYTF. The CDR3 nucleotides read TGTGCCAGCAGTGGAGGGACAGCTGAAAACTATGGCTACACCTTC.

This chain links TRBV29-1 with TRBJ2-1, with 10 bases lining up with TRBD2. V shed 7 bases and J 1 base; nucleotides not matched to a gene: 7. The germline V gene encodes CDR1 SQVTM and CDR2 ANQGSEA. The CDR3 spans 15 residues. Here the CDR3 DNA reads TGCAGCGGGGGGAGGACTAGCGGATCCTACAATGAGCAGTTCTTC. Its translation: CSGGRTSGSYNEQFF.

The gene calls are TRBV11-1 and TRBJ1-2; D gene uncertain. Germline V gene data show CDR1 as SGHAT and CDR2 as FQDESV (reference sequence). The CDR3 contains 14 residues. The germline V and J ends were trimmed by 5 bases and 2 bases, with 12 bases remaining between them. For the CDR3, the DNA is TGTGCCAGCAGCCTCCTCGGGATGAACTATGGCTACACCTTC. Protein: CASSLLGMNYGYTF.

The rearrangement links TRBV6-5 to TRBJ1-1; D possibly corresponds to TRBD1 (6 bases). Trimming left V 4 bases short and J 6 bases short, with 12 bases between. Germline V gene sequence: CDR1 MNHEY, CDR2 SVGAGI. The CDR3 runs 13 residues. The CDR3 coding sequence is TGTGCCAGCAGTTCCACAGGGTCCCCTGAAGCTTTCTTT. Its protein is CASSSTGSPEAFF.

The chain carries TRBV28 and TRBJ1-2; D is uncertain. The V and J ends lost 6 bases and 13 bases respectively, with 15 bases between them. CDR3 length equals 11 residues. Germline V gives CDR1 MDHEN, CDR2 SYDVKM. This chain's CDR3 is CASSILLTLTF. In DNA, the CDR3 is TGTGCCAGCAGCATCTTACTGACACTCACCTTC.

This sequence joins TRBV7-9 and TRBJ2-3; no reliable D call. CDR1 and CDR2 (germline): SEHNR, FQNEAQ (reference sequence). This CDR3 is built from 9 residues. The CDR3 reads CVLSVTQYF. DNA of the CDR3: TGTGTCCTGAGCGTTACGCAGTATTTT. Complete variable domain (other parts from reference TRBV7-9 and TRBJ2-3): DTGVSQNPRHKITKRGQNVTFRCDPISEHNRLYWYRQTLGQGPEFLTYFQNEAQLEKSRLLSDRFSAERPKGSFSTLEIQRTEQGDSAMYLCVLSVTQYFGPGTRLTVL.

Here the CDR3 reads CASRPAGKGGLAGEQQYF. CDR3 sequence (DNA): TGTGCCAGCAGACCGGCAGGTAAGGGAGGACTAGCGGGGGAGCAGCAGTACTTC. The V gene is TRBV2, the J gene TRBJ2-7; 13 bases are shared with TRBD2. The CDR3 runs to 18 residues. Germline CDR1 is SNHLY and CDR2 is FYNNEI. V lost 6 bases, J lost 8 bases, and 19 bases stayed unmatched.